Sequencing of this TCR beta chain was carried out in a study of OX40 agonist ivuxolimab in advanced cancers. Looked up from germline, CDR1 is SGHVS and CDR2 is FQNEAQ. V was clipped by 1 base and J by 4 bases; unmatched bases: 5. This CDR3 region has 15 residues. Some clones are missing from TCRdb's copy, which holds only in-frame ones; the method was immunoSEQ multiplex PCR. The sample lists 80,000 to 95,000 clones, roughly nine tenths seen once, with approximately 1.5% in the top ten. The V call is TRBV7-8, the J call TRBJ1-2; 8 bases agree with TRBD1. Sequencing was performed on CD4+ or CD8+ T cells sorted from blood, taken in a trial of the OX40 agonist ivuxolimab. The clonotype was recovered from an adult with an advanced solid tumor such as melanoma, head and neck, liver or kidney cancer. The DNA of the CDR3 is TGTGCCAGCAGCTTAGTGGCAGGGGGCACCTATGGCTACACCTTC. Its protein is CASSLVAGGTYGYTF.